This TCR beta chain was documented in a study of T-cell memory formation after mild COVID-19. Regarding the study as a whole: CD4+ contracting clones were found mainly in CM and EM, and CD8+ ones in EMRA. The authors left the SARS-CoV-2 specificity of second-wave clones peaking on day 37 unconfirmed.

In regard to this clonotype: The antigen remains undetermined.

CDR1 and CDR2 (germline): MNHEY, SVGAGI. The CDR3 is 11 amino acids. V lost 5 bases, J lost 6 bases, and 8 bases lay in between. TCRdb used MiXCR to reprocess the 5' RACE reads, holding one entry per CDR3 protein. The table records roughly 400,000 distinct CDR3 sequences, under 20% of them present only once. The chain links TRBV6-5 to TRBJ2-7; D gene unclear. Sequenced input: PBMCs or a T cell subset sorted from them (not recorded which). This clonotype was obtained from a man between 18 and 29 years old who had mild COVID-19 (a few samples of this study predate the infection). Cell type and time point are not known. For the CDR3, the DNA is TGTGCCAGCAGTCCCACGCCCGAGCAGTACTTC. Translated, it gives CASSPTPEQYF.